One sample yielded the 20 T cell receptor beta chains listed below, sequenced in a study of post-analysis software for immune sequencing data. Unique molecular identifiers were present in the TCR beta cDNA libraries. A single record per CDR3 protein comes from TCRdb applying MiXCR to the PCR reads. Of a few hundred thousand distinct CDR3 sequences in the sample, 30% to 45% were seen once. Antigen specificity for these receptors is unknown. Regarding the study as a whole: TRBV segments more frequent in patients than in controls numbered roughly 5 and included TRBV5-6, TRBV5-1 and TRBV20-1.

Material for sequencing was blood. These receptors originate from a girl under 18 with multiple sclerosis.

This clonotype was detected only a few times. In DNA form, the CDR3 reads TGTGCCAGCAGTCGTTGGGGGGGCCGGGAGACCCAGTACTTC. It encodes CASSRWGGRETQYF. This chain joins TRBV12-3 or TRBV12-4 and TRBJ2-5, with D tentatively TRBD2 (7 bases). V was pared by 5 bases and J by 5 bases, with 15 bases between. The CDR3 sequence is 14 residues long.

The chain has TRBV7-2 and TRBJ2-1, with D possibly TRBD1 on 6 matching bases. This CDR3 comprises 10 residues. Germline CDR1 SGHTA, CDR2 FQGNSA. V gave up 3 bases and J gave up 12 bases, with 6 bases separating them. CDR3 residues: CASSFRGQFF. The CDR3 nucleotides read TGTGCCAGCAGCTTCAGGGGGCAGTTCTTC.

This clonotype was counted only a few times. The chain uses TRBV27 and TRBJ1-1; 7 nucleotides line up with TRBD1. CDR1 is MNHEY and CDR2 is SMNVEV in the germline V gene (reference sequence). V shed 5 bases and J 5 bases; nucleotides not matched to a gene: 5. This CDR3 comprises 13 residues. CDR3 residues: CASSALQGTEAFF. The CDR3 nucleotides are TGTGCCAGCAGTGCGCTACAGGGGACTGAAGCTTTCTTT.

V usage is TRBV12-3 or TRBV12-4 and J usage is TRBJ1-2; D might be TRBD1 (6 bases). The CDR3 extends over 16 amino acids. Trimming took off 5 bases at V and 8 bases at J, with 24 bases between the two ends. DNA for the CDR3: TGTGCCAGCAGTCCGAGGGGGACCGGCGCTGAAGGAGGCTACACCTTC. This sequence encodes CASSPRGTGAEGGYTF.

CDR3 DNA sequence: TGCAGTGCTTCGCCCAGGGTCTCGGGATCCTACGAGCAGTACTTC. Its translation is CSASPRVSGSYEQYF. The chain uses TRBV20-1 and TRBJ2-7, with D perhaps given as TRBD1 or TRBD2 (5 bases each). V lost 5 bases to trimming and J lost 1 base, with 18 bases between them. Germline CDR1 DFQATT, CDR2 SNEGSKA (reference sequence). CDR3 length: 15 residues.

This clonotype occurred many times. V usage is TRBV7-2 and J usage is TRBJ2-7; possibly TRBD1 for D (5 bases). Per germline, CDR1 SGHTA and CDR2 FQGNSA. The CDR3 has 12 amino acids. V lost 5 bases and J lost 3, with 8 bases in between. CDR3 in amino acids: CASSAQGYEQYF. In DNA form, the CDR3 reads TGTGCCAGCAGCGCTCAGGGCTACGAGCAGTACTTC.

This clonotype was counted between two and nine times. The CDR3, as DNA: TGTGCCAGTATGAGGGGGACAGTTATGACTGGAGGGAGCTCCTACAATGAGCAGTTCTTC. This translates into CASMRGTVMTGGSSYNEQFF. This chain links TRBV12-3 or TRBV12-4 with TRBJ2-1; D may be TRBD1 (7 bases). There are 20 residues in the CDR3. Trimming removed 9 bases from V and 0 bases from J, with 30 bases in between.

This chain uses TRBV6-6 with TRBJ1-2, with D unclear. Germline V gives CDR1 MNHNY, CDR2 SVGAGI (reference sequence). The germline V and J ends were trimmed by 5 bases and 2 bases, with 9 bases remaining between them. This CDR3 has 13 residues. CDR3 region: CASSPTTNYGYTF. The CDR3 nucleotides read TGTGCCAGCAGTCCGACAACAAACTATGGCTACACCTTC.

The CDR3 sequence is CASFDGRVWNTEAFF. In DNA form, the CDR3 reads TGTGCCAGCTTCGACGGGAGGGTTTGGAACACTGAAGCTTTCTTT. This chain links TRBV18 with TRBJ1-1; no clear D. The germline V gene encodes CDR1 KGHSH and CDR2 LQKENI. This CDR3 comprises 15 residues. The V end was cut by 7 bases, the J end by 1 base, with 16 bases between.

The chain carries TRBV2 and TRBJ2-1; D is possibly TRBD1 (5 bases). Trimming cost V 6 bases and J 6 bases, with 24 bases left between them. The CDR3 is 17 residues long. Germline values: CDR1 SNHLY, CDR2 FYNNEI. The CDR3 protein is CASRTEGPGILGNEQFF. CDR3 nucleotide sequence: TGTGCCAGCAGGACTGAAGGTCCAGGGATCCTAGGCAATGAGCAGTTCTTC.

Of note for this clonotype: The junction and the germline gene differ at one end; a read error may be behind it. This chain joins TRBV12-3 or TRBV12-4 and TRBJ2-7; 8 bases are a match to TRBD1. This CDR3 is 15 amino acids long. Here the CDR3 DNA reads TGTGCCAACAGTTCCCGTGGGCAGGGGGCGGGTGAGCAGTACTTC. It specifies CANSSRGQGAGEQYF.

This chain uses TRBV3-1 with TRBJ2-7; TRBD2 matches at 8 bases. CDR1 and CDR2 (germline): LGHDT, YNNKEL (reference sequence). This CDR3 is 15 amino acids long. Trimming removed 0 bases from V and 4 bases from J; junction bases left unmatched: 5. DNA for the CDR3: TGTGCCAGCAGCCAAGATTCGGGGGGGAGGTACGAGCAGTACTTC. It specifies CASSQDSGGRYEQYF.

Regarding this clonotype: A read error may produce the germline difference seen at one junction end. The gene calls are TRBV6-6 and TRBJ1-5, with TRBD1 matching over 9 bases. This CDR3 comprises 15 residues. Looked up from germline, CDR1 is MNHNY and CDR2 is SVGAGI (reference sequence). The chain's CDR3 is CASSPGQGSNQPRHF. In DNA form, the CDR3 reads TGTGCCAGCAGTCCGGGACAGGGTAGCAATCAGCCCCGGCATTTT.

This clonotype was recorded a few times. This sequence joins TRBV7-9 and TRBJ1-1, with TRBD1 as a possible D gene (5 bases). The germline V gene has CDR1 SEHNR and CDR2 FQNEAQ (reference sequence). The length of the CDR3 is 15 residues. V lost 5 bases to trimming and J lost 6 bases, with 19 bases between them. The CDR3 loop is CASSPAGTGDAEAFF. The CDR3 coding sequence is TGTGCCAGCAGCCCCGCTGGCACCGGGGACGCTGAAGCTTTCTTT.

The chain has TRBV11-2 and TRBJ2-3; 12 nucleotides align to TRBD1. CDR1 is SGHAT and CDR2 is FQNNGV in the germline V gene. The CDR3 length is 17 residues. Losses at the gene ends were 3 bases for V and 1 base for J; bases not matched to a gene: 5. The CDR3 DNA reads as TGTGCCAGCAGCTTCCGGGACAGGGGGCACGGCACAGATACGCAGTATTTT. This encodes CASSFRDRGHGTDTQYF.

The V call is TRBV7-2, the J call TRBJ2-7; D is perhaps TRBD2 (5 bases). The V and J ends lost 5 bases and 0 bases respectively, with 8 bases between them. Per the germline V gene, CDR1 is SGHTA and CDR2 is FQGNSA. The CDR3 is 13 amino acids. As DNA, the CDR3 is TGTGCCAGCAGCCAAGGGAGCTCCTACGAGCAGTACTTC. It is translated as CASSQGSSYEQYF.

Many counts were recorded for this clonotype. This chain joins TRBV9 and TRBJ2-7; weak D call: TRBD2 (6 bases). The CDR3 runs 15 residues. Germline assignment: CDR1 SGDLS and CDR2 YYNGEE. Trimming left V 6 bases short and J 5 bases short, with 21 bases between. The CDR3 protein is CASTEGASLGNEQYF. CDR3 sequence (DNA): TGTGCCAGCACGGAGGGAGCCTCTCTCGGCAACGAGCAGTACTTC.

This chain connects TRBV5-6 to TRBJ2-1; D is undetermined. The CDR3 sequence is 12 residues long. The germline V gene encodes CDR1 SGHDT and CDR2 YYEEEE. The V end lost 0 bases, the J end lost 7 bases, and 5 bases lay between the germline ends. Written as DNA, the CDR3 is TGTGCCAGCAGCTTGGTGCTTAATGAGCAGTTCTTC. It encodes CASSLVLNEQFF.

The V and J genes are TRBV4-1 and TRBJ2-7; a weak D match, TRBD2 (5 bases). In germline, CDR1 is MGHRA, CDR2 YSYEKL. The V and J ends lost 4 bases and 2 bases respectively, with 15 bases between them. The CDR3 consists of 15 residues. The CDR3 sequence: CASSLSTTSAYEQYF. CDR3 in DNA: TGCGCCAGCAGCCTGTCGACCACTAGTGCCTACGAGCAGTACTTC.

In its sample, this clonotype was seen a few times. The chain combines TRBV7-3 with TRBJ2-1, with TRBD2 matching over 9 bases. This CDR3 has 16 amino acids. Germline assignment: CDR1 SGHTA and CDR2 FQGTGA. The J segment lost 6 bases and the V segment lost 3 bases, leaving 9 bases of the junction unmatched. CDR3 amino acids: CASSLNGLALANEQFF. The CDR3 DNA reads TGTGCCAGCAGCTTGAATGGACTAGCGCTGGCCAATGAGCAGTTCTTC.